This TCR beta chain was captured in a study of T-cell memory formation after mild COVID-19. V lost 1 base and J lost 6; bases outside the gene matches: 5. Per the germline V gene, CDR1 is LGHNA and CDR2 is YNFKEQ. This CDR3 spans 16 amino acids. TCRdb fed the 5' RACE reads into MiXCR, producing one record per CDR3 protein. Of about 360,000 distinct CDR3 sequences listed, 13% are singletons. This sequence joins TRBV4-2 and TRBJ2-2, with TRBD1 identical over 10 bases. The receptor was isolated from a young man who had mild COVID-19 (a few samples of this study predate the infection). Cell type and time point are not known. The sample consisted of PBMCs or a T cell subset sorted from them (not recorded which). CDR3 loop: CASSQAGTGVPGELFF. CDR3 nucleotides: TGTGCCAGCAGCCAAGCCGGGACAGGGGTTCCCGGGGAGCTGTTTTTT.